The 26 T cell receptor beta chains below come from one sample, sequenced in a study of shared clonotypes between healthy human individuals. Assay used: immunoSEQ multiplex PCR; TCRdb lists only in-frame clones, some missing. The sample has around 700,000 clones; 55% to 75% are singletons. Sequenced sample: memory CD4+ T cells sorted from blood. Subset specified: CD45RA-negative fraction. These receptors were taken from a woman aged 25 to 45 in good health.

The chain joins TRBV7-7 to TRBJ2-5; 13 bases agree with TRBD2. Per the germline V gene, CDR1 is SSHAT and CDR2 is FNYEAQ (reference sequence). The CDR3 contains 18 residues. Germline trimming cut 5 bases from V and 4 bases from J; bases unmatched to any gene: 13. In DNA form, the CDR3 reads TGTGCCAGCAGCCAATTTACTAGCGGGAGGGCCCTCGGAGAGACCCAGTACTTC. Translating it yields CASSQFTSGRALGETQYF.

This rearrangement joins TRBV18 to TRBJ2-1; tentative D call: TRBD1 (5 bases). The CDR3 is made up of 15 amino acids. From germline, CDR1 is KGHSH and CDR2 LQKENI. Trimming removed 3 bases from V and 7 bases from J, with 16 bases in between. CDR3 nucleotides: TGTGCCAGCTCACCGGTTCAGGGCGTGAGGAATGAGCAGTTCTTC. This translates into CASSPVQGVRNEQFF.

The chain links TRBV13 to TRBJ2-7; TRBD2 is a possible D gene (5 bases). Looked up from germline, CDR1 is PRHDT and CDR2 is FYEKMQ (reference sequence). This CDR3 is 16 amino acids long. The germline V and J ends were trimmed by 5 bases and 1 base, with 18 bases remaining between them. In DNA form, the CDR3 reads TGTGCCAGCAGCCCTGTGGGTGTTGGAGGATCCTACGAGCAGTACTTC. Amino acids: CASSPVGVGGSYEQYF. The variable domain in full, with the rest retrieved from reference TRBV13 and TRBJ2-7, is AAGVIQSPRHLIKEKRETATLKCYPIPRHDTVYWYQQGPGQDPQFLISFYEKMQSDKGSIPDRFSAQQFSDYHSELNMSSLELGDSALYFCASSPVGVGGSYEQYFGPGTRLTVT.

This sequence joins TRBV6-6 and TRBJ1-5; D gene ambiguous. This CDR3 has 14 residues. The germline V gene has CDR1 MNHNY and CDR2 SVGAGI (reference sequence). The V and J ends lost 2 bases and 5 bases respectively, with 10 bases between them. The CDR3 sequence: CASSYDNTDQPQHF. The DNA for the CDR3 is TGTGCCAGCAGTTACGATAACACGGATCAGCCCCAGCATTTT.

DNA of the CDR3: TGCGCCAGCAGTCAAGCCCCATGGGGGGCCCGCAATCAGCCCCAGCATTTT. It translates to CASSQAPWGARNQPQHF. The rearrangement uses TRBV23-1 and TRBJ1-5; the D gene is possibly TRBD1 (6 bases). TRBV23-1 is sorted into the ORF group, with uncertain function. V dropped 2 bases and J dropped 2 bases, with 16 bases sitting between them. There are 17 residues in the CDR3.

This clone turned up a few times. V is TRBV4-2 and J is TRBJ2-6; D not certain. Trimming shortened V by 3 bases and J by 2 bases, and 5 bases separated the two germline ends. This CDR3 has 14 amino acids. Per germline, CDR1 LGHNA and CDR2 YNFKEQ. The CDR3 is CASSQGTGANVLTF. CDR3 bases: TGTGCCAGCAGCCAGGGGACTGGGGCCAACGTCCTGACTTTC.

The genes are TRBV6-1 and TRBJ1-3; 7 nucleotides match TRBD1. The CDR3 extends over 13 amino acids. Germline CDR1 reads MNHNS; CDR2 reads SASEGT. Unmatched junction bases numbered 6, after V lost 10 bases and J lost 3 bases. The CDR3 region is CATLGQNGNTIYF. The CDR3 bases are TGTGCCACCTTGGGACAGAATGGAAACACCATATATTTT.

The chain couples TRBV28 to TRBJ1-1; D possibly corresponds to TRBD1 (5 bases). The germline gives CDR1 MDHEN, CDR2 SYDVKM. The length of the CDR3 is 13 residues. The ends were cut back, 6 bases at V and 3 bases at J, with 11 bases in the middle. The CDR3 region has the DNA TGTGCCAGCAGGAGGTTCAGGGACACTGAAGCTTTCTTT. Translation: CASRRFRDTEAFF. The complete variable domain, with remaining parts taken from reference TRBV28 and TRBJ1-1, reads DVKVTQSSRYLVKRTGEKVFLECVQDMDHENMFWYRQDPGLGLRLIYFSYDVKMKEKGDIPEGYSVSREKKERFSLILESASTNQTSMYLCASRRFRDTEAFFGQGTRLTVV.

The CDR3: CASSSRTGLSGANVLTF. DNA of the CDR3: TGTGCCAGCAGCTCCAGGACCGGCCTCTCTGGGGCCAACGTCCTGACTTTC. The chain couples TRBV7-8 to TRBJ2-6; D not resolved. The germline V gene has CDR1 SGHVS and CDR2 FQNEAQ. Trimming stripped 4 bases from V and 0 bases from J, with 13 bases between. CDR3 length equals 17 residues.

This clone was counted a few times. The CDR3 loop reads CATRWRQANQPQHF. Written as DNA, the CDR3 is TGTGCCACTCGGTGGAGACAGGCAAATCAGCCCCAGCATTTT. The J gene is TRBJ1-5, the V gene TRBV2; maybe TRBD1 (6 bases). V shed 10 bases and J shed 4 bases, with 17 bases lying between them. This CDR3 comprises 14 residues. CDR1 is SNHLY and CDR2 is FYNNEI in the germline V gene.

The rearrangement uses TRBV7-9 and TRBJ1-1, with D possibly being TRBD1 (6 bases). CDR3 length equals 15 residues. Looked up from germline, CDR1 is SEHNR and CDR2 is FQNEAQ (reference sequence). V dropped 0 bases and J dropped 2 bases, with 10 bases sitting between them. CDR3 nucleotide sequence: TGTGCCAGCAGCTTAGCGCAGGGGATAAACACTGAAGCTTTCTTT. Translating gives CASSLAQGINTEAFF. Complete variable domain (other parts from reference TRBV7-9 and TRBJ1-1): DTGVSQNPRHKITKRGQNVTFRCDPISEHNRLYWYRQTLGQGPEFLTYFQNEAQLEKSRLLSDRFSAERPKGSFSTLEIQRTEQGDSAMYLCASSLAQGINTEAFFGQGTRLTVV.

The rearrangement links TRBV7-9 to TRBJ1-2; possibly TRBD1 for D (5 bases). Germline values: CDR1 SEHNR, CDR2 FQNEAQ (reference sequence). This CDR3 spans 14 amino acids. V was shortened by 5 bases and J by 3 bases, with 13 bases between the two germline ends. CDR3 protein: CASSPAGADYGYTF. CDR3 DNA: TGTGCCAGCAGCCCCGCCGGGGCAGACTATGGCTACACCTTC.

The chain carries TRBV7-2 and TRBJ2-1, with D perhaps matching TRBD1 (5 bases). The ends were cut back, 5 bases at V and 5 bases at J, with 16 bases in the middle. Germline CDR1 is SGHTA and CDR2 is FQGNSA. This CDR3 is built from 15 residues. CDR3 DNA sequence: TGTGCCAGCAGCCCTGGCTGGGGCAGAGACAATGAGCAGTTCTTC. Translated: CASSPGWGRDNEQFF.

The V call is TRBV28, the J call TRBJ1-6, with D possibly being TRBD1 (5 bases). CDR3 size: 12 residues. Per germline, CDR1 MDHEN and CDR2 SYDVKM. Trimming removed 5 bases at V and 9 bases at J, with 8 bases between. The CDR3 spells CASSAGSSPLHF. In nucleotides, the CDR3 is TGTGCCAGCAGTGCAGGGTCTTCACCCCTCCACTTT.

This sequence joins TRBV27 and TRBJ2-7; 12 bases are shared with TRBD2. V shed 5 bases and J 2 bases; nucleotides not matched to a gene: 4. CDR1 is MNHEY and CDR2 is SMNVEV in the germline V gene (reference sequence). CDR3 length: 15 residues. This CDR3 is CASSIRLAGAYEQYF. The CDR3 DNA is TGTGCCAGCAGTATCAGACTAGCGGGAGCCTACGAGCAGTACTTC.

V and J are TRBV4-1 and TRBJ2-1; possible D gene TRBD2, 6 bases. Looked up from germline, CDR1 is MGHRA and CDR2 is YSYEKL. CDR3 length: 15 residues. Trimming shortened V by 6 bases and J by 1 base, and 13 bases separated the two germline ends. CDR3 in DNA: TGCGCCAGCAGATCCGTCGGACTATCCTACAATGAGCAGTTCTTC. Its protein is CASRSVGLSYNEQFF.

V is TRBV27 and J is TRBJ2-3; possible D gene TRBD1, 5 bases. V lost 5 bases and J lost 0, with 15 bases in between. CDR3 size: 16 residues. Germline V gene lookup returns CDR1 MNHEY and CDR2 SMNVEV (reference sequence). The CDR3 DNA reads TGTGCCAGCAGTCGTTCCCAGGGTCTTAGCACAGATACGCAGTATTTT. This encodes CASSRSQGLSTDTQYF.

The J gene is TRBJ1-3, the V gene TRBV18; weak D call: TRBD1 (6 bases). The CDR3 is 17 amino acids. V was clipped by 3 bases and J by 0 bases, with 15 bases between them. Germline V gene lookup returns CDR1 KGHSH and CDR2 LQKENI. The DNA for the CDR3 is TGTGCCAGCTCACCGAACGGGGGGCTTCTCTCTGGAAACACCATATATTTT. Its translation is CASSPNGGLLSGNTIYF.

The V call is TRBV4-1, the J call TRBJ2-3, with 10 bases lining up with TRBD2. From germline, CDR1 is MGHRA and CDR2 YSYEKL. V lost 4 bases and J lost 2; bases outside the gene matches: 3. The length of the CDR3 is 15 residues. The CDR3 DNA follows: TGCGCCAGCAGCCTGACTAGCGGGTACACAGATACGCAGTATTTT. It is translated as CASSLTSGYTDTQYF.

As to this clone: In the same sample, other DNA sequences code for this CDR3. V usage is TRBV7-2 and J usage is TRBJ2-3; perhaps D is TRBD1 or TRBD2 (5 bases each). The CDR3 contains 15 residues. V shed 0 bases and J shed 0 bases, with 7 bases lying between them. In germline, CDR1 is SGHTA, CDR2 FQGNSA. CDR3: CASSLAWGSTDTQYF. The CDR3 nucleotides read TGTGCCAGCAGCTTAGCTTGGGGGAGCACAGATACGCAGTATTTT.

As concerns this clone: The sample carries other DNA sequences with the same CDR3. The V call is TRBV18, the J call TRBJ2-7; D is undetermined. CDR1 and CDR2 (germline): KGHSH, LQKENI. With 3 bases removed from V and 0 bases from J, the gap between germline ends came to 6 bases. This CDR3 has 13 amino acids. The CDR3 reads CASSPDGSYEQYF. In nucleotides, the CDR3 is TGTGCCAGCTCACCGGACGGCTCCTACGAGCAGTACTTC.

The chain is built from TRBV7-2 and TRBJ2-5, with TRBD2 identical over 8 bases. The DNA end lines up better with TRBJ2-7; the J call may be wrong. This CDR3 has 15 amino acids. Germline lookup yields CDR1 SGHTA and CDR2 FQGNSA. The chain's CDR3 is CASSSQAGEVYEQYF. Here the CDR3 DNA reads TGTGCCAGCAGCTCACAAGCGGGAGAGGTCTACGAGCAGTACTTC.

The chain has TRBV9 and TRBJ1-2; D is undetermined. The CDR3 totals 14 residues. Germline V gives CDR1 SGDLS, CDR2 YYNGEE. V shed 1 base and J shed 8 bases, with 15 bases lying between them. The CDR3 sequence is CASSVNEAWKGYTF. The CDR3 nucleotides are TGTGCCAGCAGCGTAAATGAGGCGTGGAAGGGCTACACCTTC.

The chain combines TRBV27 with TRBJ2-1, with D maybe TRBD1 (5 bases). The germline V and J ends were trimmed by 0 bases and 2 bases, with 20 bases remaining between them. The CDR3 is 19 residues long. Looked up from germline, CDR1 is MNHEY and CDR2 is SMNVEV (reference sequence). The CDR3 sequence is CASSLSRDRAEGAYNEQFF. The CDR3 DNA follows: TGTGCCAGCAGTTTATCGCGCGATAGGGCAGAAGGGGCCTACAATGAGCAGTTCTTC.

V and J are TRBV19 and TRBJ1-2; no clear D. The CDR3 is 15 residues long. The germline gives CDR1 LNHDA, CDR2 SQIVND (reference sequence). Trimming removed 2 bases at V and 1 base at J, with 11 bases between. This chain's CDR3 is CASSILGPLNYGYTF. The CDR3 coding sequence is TGTGCCAGTAGTATACTAGGACCGCTTAACTATGGCTACACCTTC.

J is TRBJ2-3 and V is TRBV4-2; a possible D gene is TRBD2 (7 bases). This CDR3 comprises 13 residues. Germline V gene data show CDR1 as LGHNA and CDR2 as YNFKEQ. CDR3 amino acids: CATRGRGKDTQYF. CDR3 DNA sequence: TGTGCAACACGGGGGAGGGGGAAAGATACGCAGTATTTT.